A single T cell receptor (beta chain) is shown here with its context. Its cognate antigen is unknown. The repertoire was sequenced with immunoSEQ multiplex PCR; TCRdb's copy has only in-frame clones and lacks some. Of 150,000 to 200,000 clones listed, 80% to 90% were seen once; the top ten hold approximately 1.5%. This specimen belongs to a study of cytomegalovirus exposure and HLA in healthy donors. Broader study findings: According to a subsequent analysis, TCR clusters identified in the first cohort showed a tendency to co-occur across the roughly 120 validation repertoires.

The CDR3 has 15 amino acids. V gave up 8 bases and J gave up 7 bases; unmatched junction bases: 11. Germline V gene sequence: CDR1 WNHNN, CDR2 SYGVQD (reference sequence). The specimen sequenced was PBMCs. The rearrangement uses TRBV10-1 and TRBJ2-3, with TRBD1 matching 11 bases. This sequence originates from a woman in her 30s in good health and CMV-seronegative. The CDR3 loop reads CASRPTGQGANTQYF. CDR3 DNA: TGCGCCAGCCGCCCGACTGGACAGGGGGCAAATACGCAGTATTTT.